These 2 T cell receptor beta chains originate from one sample sequenced in a study of immune cell composition in non-small cell lung cancer (dated by TCRdb to the late 2010s). Receptor libraries were prepared by the immunoSEQ multiplex PCR assay. TCRdb obtained this table from immuneACCESS and retained in-frame rearrangements with V and J assigned. These tables miss some clones; where compared with another copy, unresolved V genes account for less than half of the shortfall, and the remainder is unexplained. This sample holds several thousand clones; roughly 84% were observed only once. The ten largest clonotypes hold 36% of the sample. Material for sequencing was lung tumor tissue. The receptors derive from a human donor with non-small cell lung cancer.

The chain employs TRBV28 and TRBJ1-4; D uncertain. CDR3 length: 15 amino acids. The germline gives CDR1 MDHEN, CDR2 SYDVKM. Trimming pared 2 bases from V and 3 bases from J, leaving 10 bases between. CDR3 nucleotides: TGTGCCAGCAGTTTAGACTCCGCCGCTAATGAAAAACTGTTTTTT. Its protein is CASSLDSAANEKLFF.

This clone has more than one count but fewer than ten. The rearrangement joins TRBV4-3 to TRBJ2-1; D remains unclear. The CDR3 runs to 14 residues. Deletions cut 0 bases from V and 7 bases from J, with 10 bases between. Germline-derived CDR1 and CDR2 are LGHNA and YSLEER. Written as DNA, the CDR3 is TGCGCCAGCAGCCAAGATCCCCGGGTTAATGAGCAGTTCTTC. Its translation is CASSQDPRVNEQFF.